The clone carrying this TCR beta chain was found once. The data belong to a study of tumor and adjacent non-tumor tissue in lung cancer. Whole-study context: Samples averaged about 4.17 million productive TCRbeta reads each.

The library came from three nested PCR rounds adapted from ARM-PCR protocols. TCRdb re-called the multiplex PCR reads with MiXCR, one entry per CDR3 protein. Of around 210,000 distinct CDR3 sequences in the sample, 71% are singletons; the top ten hold around 27%. RNA was extracted from bulk tissue without any cell sorting. Chemotherapy-naive patients with new lung cancer underwent thoracic surgery in China, August–late 2014. Germline values: CDR1 SQVTM, CDR2 ANQGSEA. This CDR3 contains 14 residues. Trimming stripped 0 bases from V and 6 bases from J, with 14 bases between. The sample consisted of lung tumor tissue. The rearrangement links TRBV29-1 to TRBJ1-2, with D uncertain. The sequence was collected from a man between 60 and 70 years old with non-small cell lung cancer. CDR3 sequence: CSVEELVESDGYTF. The CDR3 DNA reads TGCAGCGTTGAAGAGCTCGTAGAGTCAGATGGCTACACCTTC.